This T cell receptor (beta chain) comes out of a study of shared clonotypes between healthy human individuals. Repertoires were generated with immunoSEQ multiplex PCR, while TCRdb's copy carries only in-frame clones and drops some. The table has over a million clones, approximately 98.5% seen once. Trimming removed 10 bases at V and 2 bases at J, with 15 bases between. The CDR3 has 14 amino acids. Germline V gene sequence: CDR1 ENHRY, CDR2 SYGVKD. The sequence was collected from a young man in good health. V gene TRBV10-3 combines with J gene TRBJ1-5, with a weak D call TRBD1 (5 bases). Input material: naive CD4+ T cells sorted from blood. Regarding subset: CD45RA+ positively selected. The CDR3 DNA reads as TGTGCCACGCGGGGGTCGGGTGGCAATCAGCCCCAGCATTTT. Protein sequence: CATRGSGGNQPQHF.